Shown below are 19 T cell receptor beta chains from a single sample sequenced in a study of immune cell composition in non-small cell lung cancer. The method was immunoSEQ multiplex PCR; TCRdb's version includes in-frame clones alone and lacks a portion of them. The sample carries about 15,000 clones, roughly two thirds recorded once. The source material was lung tumor tissue. The receptors come from a human donor with non-small cell lung cancer.

The rearrangement joins TRBV11-2 to TRBJ2-7; 11 bases are a match to TRBD2. The CDR3 is 16 residues long. In germline, CDR1 is SGHAT, CDR2 FQNNGV. Trimming at V came to 3 bases and at J to 0 bases, leaving 4 bases not matched to a gene. In DNA, the CDR3 is TGTGCCAGCAGCTTGCACGGGACTAGCGGCTCCTACGAGCAGTACTTC. Its protein product is CASSLHGTSGSYEQYF.

The chain combines TRBV10-3 with TRBJ1-1; weak D call: TRBD1 (5 bases). CDR1 and CDR2 (germline): ENHRY, SYGVKD. Trimming cost V 10 bases and J 5 bases, with 20 bases left between them. This CDR3 spans 14 amino acids. The CDR3 region is CATARGVSRTEAFF. The CDR3 DNA follows: TGTGCCACCGCGCGGGGGGTTTCGAGGACTGAAGCTTTCTTT.

By proportion, this clone is medium-sized. This chain links TRBV6-6 with TRBJ1-2; D ambiguous. Trimming cost V 7 bases and J 2 bases, with 11 bases left between them. From germline, CDR1 is MNHNY and CDR2 SVGAGI (reference sequence). This CDR3 contains 13 residues. The CDR3 DNA sequence: TGTGCCAGCACCCCAAGAGGGAACTATGGCTACACCTTC. Amino acids: CASTPRGNYGYTF.

The genes are TRBV5-4 and TRBJ2-7; 10 bases agree with TRBD2. V gave up 4 bases and J gave up 3 bases; unmatched junction bases: 1. There are 13 residues in the CDR3. CDR1 SGHNT and CDR2 YYREEE come from the germline V gene (reference sequence). In nucleotides, the CDR3 is TGTGCCAGCAGCAGACTAGCGGGCTACGAGCAGTACTTC. Its protein is CASSRLAGYEQYF.

This chain joins TRBV29-1 and TRBJ2-3; maybe TRBD2 (6 bases). The CDR3 totals 12 residues. Per the germline V gene, CDR1 is SQVTM and CDR2 is ANQGSEA. V was cut by 6 bases and J by 4 bases, with 11 bases left in between. The DNA of the CDR3 is TGCAGCGTGGCAGGGACTGCAGATACGCAGTATTTT. Protein product: CSVAGTADTQYF.

This clone was seen a few times. The chain recombines TRBV19 with TRBJ2-5, with a tentative D call TRBD2 (6 bases). CDR1 LNHDA and CDR2 SQIVND come from the germline V gene (reference sequence). This CDR3 is 12 amino acids long. The germline V and J ends were trimmed by 6 bases and 2 bases, with 7 bases remaining between them. In nucleotides, the CDR3 is TGTGCCAGTAGCGCGGGACAAGAGACCCAGTACTTC. Its protein product is CASSAGQETQYF.

The chain carries TRBV5-6 and TRBJ1-6, with 12 nucleotides matching TRBD1. Germline V gives CDR1 SGHDT, CDR2 YYEEEE. This CDR3 spans 18 amino acids. J lost 6 bases, V lost 2 bases, and 9 bases had no gene match. The CDR3 nucleotides are TGTGCCAGCAGCTTTGGGACAGGGGGCGGAATTGTTAATTCACCCCTCCACTTT. This gives the protein CASSFGTGGGIVNSPLHF.

This clone has just one count. This chain links TRBV9 with TRBJ1-1; D is possibly TRBD1 (5 bases). The V end lost 4 bases, the J end lost 0 bases, and 13 bases lay between the germline ends. CDR1 and CDR2 (germline): SGDLS, YYNGEE. The CDR3 length is 15 residues. CDR3 sequence reads: CASSPLRQLNTEAFF. Written as DNA, the CDR3 is TGTGCCAGCAGCCCGCTAAGACAGCTGAACACTGAAGCTTTCTTT.

The chain has TRBV5-4 and TRBJ2-3; TRBD2 matches 13 bases. CDR1 and CDR2 (germline): SGHNT, YYREEE (reference sequence). J was trimmed by 5 bases and V by 0 bases; bases with no gene match: 0. This CDR3 is 15 amino acids long. CDR3 nucleotide sequence: TGTGCCAGCAGCTTGGGACTAGCGGGGGGAGATACGCAGTATTTT. Translating it yields CASSLGLAGGDTQYF.

The rearrangement joins TRBV27 to TRBJ2-5, with 8 bases fitting TRBD2. J gave up 5 bases and V 6 bases, and 11 bases lay outside the gene matches. The CDR3 covers 15 residues. Germline lookup yields CDR1 MNHEY and CDR2 SMNVEV (reference sequence). DNA for the CDR3: TGTGCCAGCAGCCCTACCCGACTAGCGTTTGAGACCCAGTACTTC. Its protein product is CASSPTRLAFETQYF.

The chain combines TRBV11-2 with TRBJ1-2; the D is unclear. The CDR3 consists of 14 residues. Germline V gives CDR1 SGHAT, CDR2 FQNNGV. Trimming removed 4 bases at V and 8 bases at J, with 17 bases between. CDR3 DNA: TGTGCCAGCAGCTGGCGGGCAGGCGAATTGGGCTACACCTTC. Translating it yields CASSWRAGELGYTF. The variable domain in full, completed from reference TRBV11-2 and TRBJ1-2, reads EAGVAQSPRYKIIEKRQSVAFWCNPISGHATLYWYQQILGQGPKLLIQFQNNGVVDDSQLPKDRFSAERLKGVDSTLKIQPAKLEDSAVYLCASSWRAGELGYTFGSGTRLTVV.

This chain connects TRBV29-1 to TRBJ1-1; 8 bases agree with TRBD1. Losses at the gene ends were 4 bases for V and 4 bases for J; bases not matched to a gene: 14. The CDR3 consists of 16 residues. Germline V gene lookup returns CDR1 SQVTM and CDR2 ANQGSEA. Here the CDR3 reads CSVGKNRGRGSTEAFF. CDR3 DNA: TGCAGCGTTGGTAAGAACAGGGGGAGGGGGTCCACTGAAGCTTTCTTT. The variable domain in full, with the rest retrieved from reference TRBV29-1 and TRBJ1-1, is SAVISQKPSRDICQRGTSLTIQCQVDSQVTMMFWYRQQPGQSLTLIATANQGSEATYESGFVIDKFPISRPNLTFSTLTVSNMSPEDSSIYLCSVGKNRGRGSTEAFFGQGTRLTVV.

This chain joins TRBV11-3 and TRBJ2-7; a weak D match, TRBD2 (6 bases). V was clipped by 3 bases and J by 7 bases, with 13 bases between them. The germline V gene encodes CDR1 SGHNT and CDR2 YENEEA. This CDR3 is 13 amino acids long. In nucleotides, the CDR3 is TGTGCCAGCAGCTTCTCGGGACTGGGTGAGCAGTACTTC. Translation gives CASSFSGLGEQYF.

The V call is TRBV9, the J call TRBJ2-7; TRBD2 matches 9 bases. V shed 2 bases, J shed 2 bases, and the junction held 5 bases outside the gene matches. The germline gives CDR1 SGDLS, CDR2 YYNGEE. The CDR3 runs to 15 residues. Here the CDR3 reads CASSVTSGGPYEQYF. CDR3 DNA sequence: TGTGCCAGCAGCGTTACCAGCGGGGGGCCCTACGAGCAGTACTTC. Supplemented by reference TRBV9 and TRBJ2-7, the full variable domain reads DSGVTQTPKHLITATGQRVTLRCSPRSGDLSVYWYQQSLDQGLQFLIQYYNGEERAKGNILERFSAQQFPDLHSELNLSSLELGDSALYFCASSVTSGGPYEQYFGPGTRLTVT.

This clone was observed a handful of times. The V call is TRBV19, the J call TRBJ2-1; TRBD2 aligns across 13 bases. Looked up from germline, CDR1 is LNHDA and CDR2 is SQIVND (reference sequence). V was pared by 5 bases and J by 4 bases, with 5 bases of the junction left unmatched. CDR3 length: 16 residues. In DNA form, the CDR3 reads TGTGCCAGTAGTTTGGGACTAGCGGGGTATTACAATGAGCAGTTCTTC. Encoded protein: CASSLGLAGYYNEQFF.

J is TRBJ2-1 and V is TRBV30; 7 bases map to TRBD1. This CDR3 region has 11 residues. Germline V lookup: CDR1 GTSNPN, CDR2 SVGIG (reference sequence). V was clipped by 2 bases and J by 12 bases; unmatched bases: 4. For the CDR3, the DNA is TGTGCCTGGAGTCCAGACAGGGCGCAGTTCTTC. The encoded protein is CAWSPDRAQFF.

This clone is medium-sized (0.01 to 0.1%) by share. J is TRBJ1-2 and V is TRBV29-1; TRBD1 is a possible D gene (6 bases). The germline V gene has CDR1 SQVTM and CDR2 ANQGSEA. Between the trimmed V and J ends, which lost 7 bases and 3 bases, there was a span of 18 bases. This CDR3 has 14 residues. CDR3 bases: TGCAGCGCTACGAATCAGGGGTACGACTATGGCTACACCTTC. Amino acid sequence: CSATNQGYDYGYTF.

This chain links TRBV7-3 with TRBJ2-2; TRBD1 matches at 8 bases. CDR1 is SGHTA and CDR2 is FQGTGA in the germline V gene. CDR3 size: 16 residues. V lost 5 bases, J lost 2 bases, and 7 bases stayed unmatched. Written as DNA, the CDR3 is TGTGCCAGCAGCAAACCAGGGGGCGAAAACACCGGGGAGCTGTTTTTT. Encoded protein: CASSKPGGENTGELFF.

This clone was counted only a few times. The chain is built from TRBV10-1 and TRBJ2-3, with D possibly TRBD2 on 5 matching bases. The CDR3 is 13 amino acids. In germline, CDR1 is WNHNN, CDR2 SYGVQD (reference sequence). V was pared by 4 bases and J by 5 bases, with 10 bases between. The CDR3 reads CASSGSGLDTQYF. The CDR3 nucleotides read TGCGCCAGCAGTGGATCGGGGTTAGATACGCAGTATTTT.